Shown below are 27 T cell receptor beta chains from a single sample sequenced in a study of regulatory T cells in long-lasting Graves disease. Time point in this sample: newly diagnosed GD, antithyroid drugs for less than 3 months. Following extraction of RNA from PBMCs, that RNA was used to make the TCR library. Assembly of TCR beta libraries relied on iRepertoire HTBI primers together with Arm-PCR of CDR3 regions. One entry per CDR3 protein, called by TCRdb with MiXCR from the multiplex PCR reads. The table records around 400,000 distinct CDR3 sequences, about a sixth of them present only once. The sequencing here drew on peripheral blood mononuclear cells (PBMCs), taken at new diagnosis, from a patient treated with antithyroid drugs. These TCRs come from a female donor with Graves disease.

This clonotype was recorded at least ten times. The J gene is TRBJ2-3, the V gene TRBV12-3 or TRBV12-4; no clear D. Trimming took 3 bases from V and 6 from J, leaving 10 bases between them. The CDR3 is 13 amino acids. CDR3 coding DNA: TGTGCCAGCAGTTTGTCTGCGGACGATACGCAGTATTTT. It specifies CASSLSADDTQYF.

This clonotype was detected ten times or more. CDR3 amino acids: CATSRASGEFGVSSSGNTIYF. The CDR3, as DNA: TGTGCCACCAGCAGAGCCTCGGGGGAGTTTGGGGTATCGAGCTCTGGAAACACCATATATTTT. J is TRBJ1-3 and V is TRBV15; D may be TRBD1 (5 bases). V lost 1 base, J lost 0 bases, and 25 bases lay in between. CDR3 size: 21 residues. Germline V CDR1 and CDR2: LNHNV, YYDKDF (reference sequence).

This clonotype occurred many times. The J gene is TRBJ1-5, the V gene TRBV12-3 or TRBV12-4, with a tentative D call TRBD1 (5 bases). V was clipped by 5 bases and J by 6 bases, with 17 bases between them. The CDR3 contains 15 residues. CDR3 amino acids: CASSARKAGFQPQHF. The CDR3 nucleotides read TGTGCCAGCAGTGCAAGAAAGGCAGGGTTTCAGCCCCAGCATTTT.

Comments on this clonotype: This may be a read error: a much more frequent sequence differs by one nucleotide. The V call is TRBV2, the J call TRBJ1-3; TRBD1 matches at 11 bases. V lost 6 bases, J lost 4 bases, and 2 bases stayed unmatched. There are 14 residues in the CDR3. Germline-derived CDR1 and CDR2 are SNHLY and FYNNEI. The CDR3 DNA reads TGTGCCAGCAGCCGGACAGGGGGCGGAAACACCATATATTTT. Amino acids: CASSRTGGGNTIYF.

The rearrangement joins TRBV4-1 to TRBJ1-4, with 8 bases matching TRBD1. This CDR3 has 15 residues. Trimming at V came to 1 base and at J to 7 bases, leaving 5 bases not matched to a gene. Germline CDR1 is MGHRA and CDR2 is YSYEKL. This chain's CDR3 is CASSQGAGGGEKLFF. CDR3 coding DNA: TGCGCCAGCAGCCAAGGTGCAGGGGGCGGTGAAAAACTGTTTTTT.

The rearrangement links TRBV7-6 to TRBJ2-5; the D gene could be TRBD1 or TRBD2 (6 bases each). CDR3 size: 18 residues. The ends were cut back, 5 bases at V and 5 bases at J, with 27 bases in the middle. CDR1 is SGHVS and CDR2 is FNYEAQ in the germline V gene. The CDR3 reads CASSQGGGKGPGRETQYF. CDR3 coding DNA: TGTGCCAGCAGCCAAGGGGGAGGTAAAGGGCCGGGTAGGGAGACCCAGTACTTC.

Ten or more counts support this clonotype. The chain employs TRBV30 and TRBJ2-5, with 7 nucleotides matching TRBD1. CDR3 size: 12 residues. Germline CDR1 and CDR2: GTSNPN and SVGIG (reference sequence). Losses at the gene ends were 4 bases for V and 5 bases for J; bases not matched to a gene: 4. The CDR3 region is CAWNDRVETQYF. Here the CDR3 DNA reads TGTGCCTGGAATGACAGGGTGGAGACCCAGTACTTC.

This clonotype occurred many times. This rearrangement joins TRBV6-2 or TRBV6-3 to TRBJ2-2, with TRBD2 matching 7 bases. The CDR3 runs to 13 residues. J lost 6 bases, V lost 9 bases, and 7 bases had no gene match. Germline CDR1 is MNHEY and CDR2 is SVGEGT. The CDR3 is CASQRDAPGELFF. CDR3 DNA: TGTGCCAGTCAGCGGGACGCCCCCGGGGAGCTGTTTTTT.

This rearrangement joins TRBV7-2 to TRBJ2-1, with a possible D match to TRBD2 (5 bases). This CDR3 comprises 14 residues. CDR1 is SGHTA and CDR2 is FQGNSA in the germline V gene. Between the trimmed V and J ends, which lost 1 base and 2 bases, there was a span of 6 bases. CDR3 protein: CASSLVGAYNEQFF. The DNA of the CDR3 is TGTGCCAGCAGCTTAGTCGGGGCCTACAATGAGCAGTTCTTC.

Only one count was recorded for this clonotype. The genes are TRBV6-1 and TRBJ2-7; 8 bases align to TRBD1. With 6 bases clipped from V and 2 bases from J, the junction kept 6 bases outside the gene matches. The CDR3 sequence is 14 residues long. Germline V gene lookup returns CDR1 MNHNS and CDR2 SASEGT. The CDR3: CASRRQGRTYEQYF. DNA of the CDR3: TGTGCCAGCAGACGACAGGGGCGTACCTACGAGCAGTACTTC.

Ten or more counts support this clonotype. CDR3 protein: CASSLGPAYEQYF. The CDR3 DNA sequence: TGTGCCAGCAGCTTGGGACCTGCCTACGAGCAGTACTTC. V is TRBV5-6 and J is TRBJ2-7; D call uncertain. This CDR3 spans 13 amino acids. Per the germline V gene, CDR1 is SGHDT and CDR2 is YYEEEE. The V end lost 0 bases, the J end lost 2 bases, and 6 bases lay between the germline ends.

This clonotype was detected a few times. The V gene is TRBV4-1, the J gene TRBJ2-2, with D perhaps TRBD2 (5 bases). The CDR3 is made up of 15 amino acids. Germline V gene lookup returns CDR1 MGHRA and CDR2 YSYEKL. Trimming cost V 5 bases and J 0 bases, with 10 bases left between them. CDR3 sequence reads: CASSYVASNTGELFF. CDR3 in DNA: TGCGCCAGCAGCTACGTAGCGTCGAACACCGGGGAGCTGTTTTTT.

This chain connects TRBV2 to TRBJ1-5; TRBD1 matches 9 bases. The V segment lost 7 bases and the J segment 2 bases; nucleotides outside the gene matches: 9. Germline V CDR1 and CDR2: SNHLY, FYNNEI. CDR3 length: 16 amino acids. The CDR3 loop is CASKWGQGRGNQPQHF. The CDR3 nucleotides are TGTGCCAGCAAGTGGGGACAGGGACGCGGCAATCAGCCCCAGCATTTT.

This clonotype has more than one count but fewer than ten. This may be a read error: a much more frequent sequence differs by one nucleotide. The CDR3 nucleotides are TGTGCCAGCCTCGTTCGTAACACTGAAGCTCTCTTT. This encodes CASLVRNTEALF. The chain couples TRBV2 to TRBJ1-1, with D unresolved. The CDR3 is 12 residues long. Germline CDR1 is SNHLY and CDR2 is FYNNEI.

The rearrangement links TRBV7-8 to TRBJ2-7, with 7 nucleotides matching TRBD1. Germline CDR1 is SGHVS and CDR2 is FQNEAQ. The CDR3 runs to 17 residues. V gave up 0 bases and J gave up 3 bases; unmatched junction bases: 11. CDR3 region: CASSLATRQGLYYEQYF. Here the CDR3 DNA reads TGTGCCAGCAGCTTAGCCACTCGACAGGGTCTCTACTACGAGCAGTACTTC.

The table lists this clonotype with many counts. This sequence joins TRBV29-1 and TRBJ2-7; no clear D gene. The CDR3 covers 12 residues. V lost 2 bases to trimming and J lost 3 bases, with 8 bases between them. Germline loops: CDR1 SQVTM, CDR2 ANQGSEA. This chain's CDR3 is CSVEMNLYEQYF. CDR3 nucleotides: TGCAGCGTTGAAATGAACCTCTACGAGCAGTACTTC.

The chain employs TRBV2 and TRBJ2-5; possible D gene TRBD1, 5 bases. V shed 2 bases and J shed 2 bases, with 12 bases lying between them. CDR1 SNHLY and CDR2 FYNNEI come from the germline V gene. The CDR3 is made up of 15 amino acids. CDR3 protein: CASSESRTIQETQYF. The CDR3 DNA reads as TGTGCCAGCAGTGAATCGAGGACAATTCAAGAGACCCAGTACTTC.

This clonotype was seen many times. J is TRBJ2-7 and V is TRBV4-3, with 10 bases that match TRBD2. The CDR3 is made up of 17 amino acids. Germline CDR1 LGHNA, CDR2 YSLEER. J gave up 4 bases and V 3 bases, and 12 bases lay outside the gene matches. CDR3 nucleotides: TGCGCCAGCAGCCAGGATGCTAAACTAGCGGGAAGTTACGAGCAGTACTTC. Translation gives CASSQDAKLAGSYEQYF.

The sample holds many counts of this clonotype. This chain links TRBV20-1 with TRBJ2-1; D tentatively reads TRBD1 or TRBD2 (5 bases each). The V end was cut by 8 bases, the J end by 7 bases, with 18 bases between. Germline V gives CDR1 DFQATT, CDR2 SNEGSKA (reference sequence). There are 13 residues in the CDR3. In DNA, the CDR3 is TGCAGTCCACGGGGCGGCCCAAGGAATGAGCAGTTCTTC. Translated, it gives CSPRGGPRNEQFF.

In its sample, this clonotype was seen many times. This chain joins TRBV2 and TRBJ1-6; possible D gene TRBD1, 5 bases. Germline V gene lookup returns CDR1 SNHLY and CDR2 FYNNEI. V lost 6 bases and J lost 9, with 18 bases in between. The CDR3 has 15 amino acids. In DNA, the CDR3 is TGTGCCAGCAGGACTGAGGGGAGGGTTTCTTCACCCCTCCACTTT. It is translated as CASRTEGRVSSPLHF. The full variable domain, rest sourced from reference TRBV2 and TRBJ1-6, is EPEVTQTPSHQVTQMGQEVILRCVPISNHLYFYWYRQILGQKVEFLVSFYNNEISEKSEIFDDQFSVERPDGSNFTLKIRSTKLEDSAMYFCASRTEGRVSSPLHFGNGTRLTVT.

This clonotype was seen ten or more times. The V gene is TRBV7-8, the J gene TRBJ2-3, with 7 nucleotides matching TRBD1. The CDR3 extends over 12 amino acids. With 2 bases clipped from V and 9 bases from J, the junction kept 2 bases outside the gene matches. CDR1 is SGHVS and CDR2 is FQNEAQ in the germline V gene. For the CDR3, the DNA is TGTGCCAGCAGCTTATCAGGGGGAACGCAGTATTTT. This sequence encodes CASSLSGGTQYF.

At least ten counts were recorded for this clonotype. The chain couples TRBV11-2 to TRBJ1-2, with D uncertain. This CDR3 spans 13 amino acids. The germline CDR1 and CDR2 sequences are SGHAT and FQNNGV. V gave up 3 bases and J gave up 5 bases, with 10 bases separating them. The CDR3 nucleotides are TGTGCCAGCAGCTTTTTGTCAGCTTATGGCTACACCTTC. It encodes CASSFLSAYGYTF.

This sequence joins TRBV6-1 and TRBJ2-5, with 9 bases aligning to TRBD1. Germline-derived CDR1 and CDR2 are MNHNS and SASEGT. The CDR3 sequence is 14 residues long. V lost 6 bases, J lost 4 bases, and 6 bases stayed unmatched. The CDR3 is CASREPGQGETQYF. As DNA, the CDR3 is TGTGCCAGCAGAGAACCGGGACAGGGAGAGACCCAGTACTTC.

This clonotype came up many times. The V gene is TRBV7-9, the J gene TRBJ2-5; TRBD2 is a possible D gene (6 bases). In germline, CDR1 is SEHNR, CDR2 FQNEAQ (reference sequence). V was cut by 0 bases and J by 5 bases, with 13 bases left in between. The CDR3 runs 15 residues. The CDR3 reads CASSLASGSAETQYF. In DNA form, the CDR3 reads TGTGCCAGCAGCTTAGCTTCCGGGAGTGCGGAGACCCAGTACTTC.

Worth noting for this clonotype: With only one base between it and a far larger clone, this is likely a read error. This sequence joins TRBV7-2 and TRBJ2-7, with 10 nucleotides matching TRBD2. CDR1 is SGHTA and CDR2 is FQGNSA in the germline V gene. CDR3 length equals 14 residues. For the CDR3, the DNA is TGTGCCAGCAGGTCTAGCGGGGGCTCCTACGAGCAGCACTTC. It codes for CASRSSGGSYEQHF.

Many counts were recorded for this clonotype. V usage is TRBV30 and J usage is TRBJ1-1; the D gene is possibly TRBD1 (5 bases). The V end was cut by 3 bases, the J end by 5 bases, with 16 bases between. The germline V gene has CDR1 GTSNPN and CDR2 SVGIG (reference sequence). CDR3 length: 14 residues. DNA for the CDR3: TGTGCCTGGAGCTATGGGGCGTGGGGGACTGAAGCTTTCTTT. Amino acid sequence: CAWSYGAWGTEAFF.

This clonotype has a count of ten or more. The chain has TRBV5-5 and TRBJ2-5; 14 nucleotides line up with TRBD2. Unmatched junction bases numbered 6, after V lost 4 bases and J lost 7 bases. This CDR3 region has 15 residues. The germline CDR1 and CDR2 sequences are SGHKS and YYEKEE (reference sequence). The CDR3: CASSGLAGGAVTQYF. The CDR3 nucleotides read TGTGCCAGCAGCGGACTAGCGGGAGGTGCCGTGACCCAGTACTTC.